The following is a TCR beta chain sequence with its context. Its antigen is unknown. The data belong to a study of T cell repertoires in cytomegalovirus infection. For the study at large: Signatures in public TCR beta sequences pointed to both CMV infection and matching HLA type. General observations from the study: Identification of carriers of CMV plus the relevant HLA was performed using cumulative public TCR beta family frequency.

CDR1 and CDR2 from the germline V gene are MNHEY and SVGEGT. V was trimmed by 2 bases and J by 6 bases, leaving 11 bases between them. This CDR3 has 13 residues. Each CDR3 protein is one row after TCRdb ran MiXCR on the reads. The table includes roughly 150,000 distinct CDR3 sequences, roughly a sixth detected once. The gene calls are TRBV6-2 or TRBV6-3 and TRBJ2-7; unclear D gene. This TCR came from a human donor in good health (CMV status not recorded). Some clones in this sample may be carry-over from other donors' samples. The sequenced sample consisted of CD8+ T cells from PBMCs. The CDR3 spells CASSYGSVFEQYF. DNA of the CDR3: TGTGCCAGCAGTTACGGCTCCGTTTTCGAGCAGTACTTC.